The 18 T cell receptor beta chains reported below all come from one sample, sequenced in a study of blood T cell repertoires in COVID-19. Profiling relied on immunoSEQ multiplex PCR, and the TCRdb table lists in-frame clones only, not all of them. The sample shows about 80,000 clones, about 79% of them seen only once. The source material was peripheral blood. The source of these receptors is a human donor in a cohort sampled during active COVID-19.

This clone was seen repeatedly, ten times or more. The V call is TRBV7-9, the J call TRBJ1-2; no clear D gene. Germline values: CDR1 SEHNR, CDR2 FQNEAQ (reference sequence). The CDR3 totals 14 residues. The germline V and J ends were trimmed by 0 bases and 2 bases, with 7 bases remaining between them. CDR3 nucleotides: TGTGCCAGCAGCTTAGCATCCGGGAACTATGGCTACACCTTC. As protein: CASSLASGNYGYTF.

The CDR3 DNA sequence: TGTGCCAGCGCCAGGACAGATCCCGGGGAGCTGTTTTTT. Residues: CASARTDPGELFF. The chain links TRBV2 to TRBJ2-2; weak D call: TRBD1 (6 bases). There are 13 residues in the CDR3. CDR1 is SNHLY, CDR2 FYNNEI, per germline. Trimming took off 8 bases at V and 6 bases at J, with 13 bases between the two ends.

The genes are TRBV15 and TRBJ2-1; D is perhaps TRBD1 (6 bases). The length of the CDR3 is 14 residues. CDR1 is LNHNV and CDR2 is YYDKDF in the germline V gene (reference sequence). V was trimmed by 3 bases and J by 5 bases, leaving 11 bases between them. CDR3 DNA: TGTGCCACCAGCAGTACCGGGACACACAATGAGCAGTTCTTC. This sequence encodes CATSSTGTHNEQFF.

The V call is TRBV11-2, the J call TRBJ1-1, with TRBD1 as a possible D gene (5 bases). Trimming removed 6 bases at V and 10 bases at J, with 12 bases between. CDR1 and CDR2 from the germline V gene are SGHAT and FQNNGV. The CDR3 is made up of 11 amino acids. DNA for the CDR3: TGTGCCAGCAGTACGTGGGGGGTAGCTTTCTTT. Translating gives CASSTWGVAFF.

V gene TRBV11-2 combines with J gene TRBJ2-1; no reliable D call. Trimming left V 7 bases short and J 7 bases short, with 17 bases between. This CDR3 contains 14 residues. The V gene's germline CDR1 is SGHAT and CDR2 FQNNGV. The CDR3 here is CASTFVVPGNEQFF. As DNA, the CDR3 is TGTGCCAGCACTTTTGTGGTGCCCGGGAATGAGCAGTTCTTC.

This chain connects TRBV11-3 to TRBJ2-3; D is perhaps TRBD2 (6 bases). V lost 1 base to trimming and J lost 3 bases, with 8 bases between them. Per germline, CDR1 SGHNT and CDR2 YENEEA. This CDR3 comprises 14 residues. CDR3 nucleotides: TGTGCCAGCAGCTTAGCGGGGGATACAGATACGCAGTATTTT. This translates into CASSLAGDTDTQYF.

The genes are TRBV5-6 and TRBJ1-5, with 8 bases that match TRBD1. Trimming removed 3 bases from V and 4 bases from J; junction bases left unmatched: 12. Germline-derived CDR1 and CDR2 are SGHDT and YYEEEE. This CDR3 has 17 amino acids. The CDR3 DNA is TGTGCCAGCAGCTCCGGAGCGGGCAGGGGGCAAAATCAGCCCCAGCATTTT. As protein: CASSSGAGRGQNQPQHF.

This clone was counted at least ten times. The chain carries TRBV3-1 (or the pseudogene TRBV3-2) and TRBJ1-4; no firm D call. CDR3 length: 16 residues. The germline V gene has CDR1 LGHDT and CDR2 YNNKEL (reference sequence). V dropped 4 bases and J dropped 7 bases, with 19 bases sitting between them. CDR3 in amino acids: CASSPQSGVFGEKLFF. CDR3 coding DNA: TGTGCCAGCAGCCCCCAATCGGGAGTCTTTGGTGAAAAACTGTTTTTT.

V is TRBV27 and J is TRBJ1-5, with no clear D. The CDR3 length is 15 residues. Germline lookup yields CDR1 MNHEY and CDR2 SMNVEV (reference sequence). V was clipped by 5 bases and J by 0 bases, with 11 bases between them. CDR3 sequence (DNA): TGTGCCAGCAGTCCTAATGGTAATAGCAATCAGCCCCAGCATTTT. Its protein is CASSPNGNSNQPQHF.

The chain uses TRBV9 and TRBJ2-3, with D maybe TRBD2 (6 bases). Germline CDR1 reads SGDLS; CDR2 reads YYNGEE. This CDR3 comprises 12 residues. The V end was cut by 3 bases, the J end by 11 bases, with 13 bases between. CDR3 DNA: TGTGCCAGCAGCGCCGGGACTCAGATGCAGTATTTT. Its translation is CASSAGTQMQYF.

Many counts were recorded for this clone. CDR3 residues: CASSFETANSPLHF. The CDR3 DNA reads TGTGCCAGCAGCTTCGAGACAGCTAATTCACCCCTCCACTTT. The genes are TRBV7-9 and TRBJ1-6; TRBD1 is a possible D gene (5 bases). Germline loops: CDR1 SEHNR, CDR2 FQNEAQ (reference sequence). V lost 3 bases, J lost 6 bases, and 9 bases lay in between. CDR3 length equals 14 residues.

This clone is a singleton in its sample. This chain joins TRBV12-3 or TRBV12-4 and TRBJ1-1; D is ambiguous. The CDR3 covers 13 residues. Trimming stripped 2 bases from V and 4 bases from J, with 8 bases between. In DNA form, the CDR3 reads TGTGCCAGCAGTTTATTTGGCAGCACTGAAGCTTTCTTT. Amino acids: CASSLFGSTEAFF.

By sample share, this clone is medium-sized. The same CDR3 can be traced to other DNA sequences in this sample. The CDR3 DNA follows: TGTGCCAGCAGTTTTACAGGGGCTGAAGCTTTCTTT. Translating gives CASSFTGAEAFF. This chain joins TRBV27 and TRBJ1-1; TRBD1 aligns across 7 bases. Germline loops: CDR1 MNHEY, CDR2 SMNVEV (reference sequence). The CDR3 sequence is 12 residues long. Losses at the gene ends were 3 bases for V and 6 bases for J; bases not matched to a gene: 1.

The chain is built from TRBV10-3 and TRBJ1-3, with 8 nucleotides matching TRBD1. This CDR3 has 14 amino acids. The germline V gene has CDR1 ENHRY and CDR2 SYGVKD. The V segment lost 4 bases and the J segment 4 bases; nucleotides outside the gene matches: 3. This CDR3 is CAISGSGGGNTIYF. CDR3 bases: TGTGCCATCAGTGGTTCAGGGGGCGGAAACACCATATATTTT.

The chain uses TRBV4-2 and TRBJ2-2, with TRBD2 identical over 8 bases. This CDR3 contains 17 residues. Germline assignment: CDR1 LGHNA and CDR2 YNFKEQ. Trimming removed 0 bases from V and 5 bases from J; junction bases left unmatched: 8. The CDR3 DNA reads as TGTGCCAGCAGCCAAGATCCCGGGGGGGCCAGAACCGGGGAGCTGTTTTTT. As protein: CASSQDPGGARTGELFF.

This clone appeared a single time. The rearrangement joins TRBV5-4 to TRBJ2-3; D may be TRBD2 (6 bases). In germline, CDR1 is SGHNT, CDR2 YYREEE (reference sequence). This CDR3 spans 19 amino acids. V lost 4 bases and J lost 0, with 24 bases in between. DNA of the CDR3: TGTGCCAGCAGCGTTGGGGAATCTAGCGCGTGGCTCAGCACAGATACGCAGTATTTT. Translated, it gives CASSVGESSAWLSTDTQYF.

This clone showed up just a few times. The CDR3 sequence: CASSPSDRADEQFF. The DNA of the CDR3 is TGTGCCAGCAGCCCGTCGGACAGGGCGGATGAGCAGTTCTTC. V is TRBV6-5 and J is TRBJ2-1; 8 positions agree with TRBD1. V shed 6 bases and J 8 bases; nucleotides not matched to a gene: 9. Germline CDR1 reads MNHEY; CDR2 reads SVGAGI. This CDR3 has 14 amino acids.

This sequence joins TRBV29-1 and TRBJ1-1, with D possibly being TRBD1 (6 bases). The CDR3 contains 14 residues. Germline values: CDR1 SQVTM, CDR2 ANQGSEA. V was cut by 2 bases and J by 0 bases, with 10 bases left in between. CDR3 amino acids: CSVEPTGLNTEAFF. Here the CDR3 DNA reads TGCAGCGTTGAACCCACAGGGTTGAACACTGAAGCTTTCTTT.